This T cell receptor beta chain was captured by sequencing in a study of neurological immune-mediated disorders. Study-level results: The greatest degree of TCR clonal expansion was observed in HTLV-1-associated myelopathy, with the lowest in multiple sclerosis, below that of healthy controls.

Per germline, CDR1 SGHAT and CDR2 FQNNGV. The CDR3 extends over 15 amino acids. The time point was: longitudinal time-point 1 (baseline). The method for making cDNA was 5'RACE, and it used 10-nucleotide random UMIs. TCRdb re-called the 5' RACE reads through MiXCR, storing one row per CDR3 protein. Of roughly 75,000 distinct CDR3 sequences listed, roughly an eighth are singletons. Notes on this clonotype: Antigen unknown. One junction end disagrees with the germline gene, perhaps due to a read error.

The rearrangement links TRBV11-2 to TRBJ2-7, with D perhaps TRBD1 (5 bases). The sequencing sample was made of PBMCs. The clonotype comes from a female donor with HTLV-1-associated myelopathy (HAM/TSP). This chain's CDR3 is CVSSPYGQPSYEQYF. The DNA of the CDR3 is TGTGTCAGCAGCCCCTACGGACAACCATCCTACGAGCAGTACTTC. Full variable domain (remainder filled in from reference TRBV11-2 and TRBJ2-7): EAGVAQSPRYKIIEKRQSVAFWCNPISGHATLYWYQQILGQGPKLLIQFQNNGVVDDSQLPKDRFSAERLKGVDSTLKIQPAKLEDSAVYLCVSSPYGQPSYEQYFGPGTRLTVT.